Listed here is a single T cell receptor (beta chain). Using immunoSEQ multiplex PCR, the repertoire was profiled, and TCRdb retains in-frame clones only, with some absent. The sample records about 32,000 clones, less than 90% being singletons. The sample is drawn from a study of PD-1 blockade in classical Hodgkin lymphoma. The CDR3 loop spans 16 amino acids. V shed 2 bases and J 4 bases; nucleotides not matched to a gene: 9. Germline V lookup: CDR1 SGHDT, CDR2 YYEEEE. Time point denoted: newly diagnosed, previously untreated cHL patient sample. Thawed PBMCs yielded CD4+ T cells through magnetic negative selection. PBMCs representing newly diagnosed, untreated classical Hodgkin lymphoma functioned as the comparison.

This sequence was found in a human donor with classical Hodgkin lymphoma. The sample was CD4+ T cells from blood. The chain uses TRBV5-6 and TRBJ2-5, with 9 bases fitting TRBD1. CDR3 in amino acids: CASSFSVQGAGETQYF. The DNA for the CDR3 is TGTGCCAGCAGCTTTAGTGTACAGGGGGCTGGAGAGACCCAGTACTTC. Based on the CDR3 plus reference TRBV5-6 and TRBJ2-5, the full variable domain is DAGVTQSPTHLIKTRGQQVTLRCSPKSGHDTVSWYQQALGQGPQFIFQYYEEEERQRGNFPDRFSGHQFPNYSSELNVNALLLGDSALYLCASSFSVQGAGETQYFGPGTRLLVL.